This T cell receptor (beta chain) appears in the sequencing data of a study of tumor-infiltrating lymphocytes in primary liver carcinoma. A primer matching the constant region was used to make TCR beta cDNA from 500 to 600 ng of total RNA. The TCR beta library was amplified through three nested multiplex PCR rounds in a modified ARM-PCR procedure. In TCRdb, the multiplex PCR reads were re-called with MiXCR into one record per CDR3 protein. The sample shows 100,000 or so distinct CDR3 sequences, roughly 69% of them seen only once. Study-wide results and limits: Among the pair types, tumor region pairs showed more overlap than tumor-adjacent and tumor-blood pairs.

Note on this clonotype: Its antigen remains unidentified.

Unsorted bulk tissue of about 20-30 mg yielded co-extracted RNA and DNA. No patient had received treatment, and all had chronic HBV infection. Separate regions, five per tumor, were sampled. This sequence originates from a woman aged 60-75 years with primary liver carcinoma and hepatitis B virus infection. The sequenced material came from liver tumor tissue from sampling region 5. Subset of the sample: tumor region T5, tumor centre.

CDR3 region: CADSLVPQPDTQYF. The CDR3 coding sequence is TGTGCCGACAGCTTAGTTCCACAACCAGATACGCAGTATTTT. V gene TRBV11-2 combines with J gene TRBJ2-3; the D gene is possibly TRBD1 (5 bases). CDR1 SGHAT and CDR2 FQNNGV come from the germline V gene. V shed 11 bases and J shed 4 bases, with 19 bases lying between them. The CDR3 has 14 residues.